The 18 T cell receptor beta chains below all came from one sample that was sequenced in a study of beta chain features in type 1 diabetes. Notes on the study in general: There was a moderate but significant shortening of TCRB CDR3s in all four CD4+ subsets of Type 1 diabetes patients.

The whole isolated RNA underwent reverse transcription, so sequencing captured expressed TCRB transcripts. Libraries were prepared by immunoSEQ multiplex PCR; TCRdb keeps only in-frame clonotypes and omits some of them. The sample holds some 270,000 clones, 11% seen once. These receptors' antigens are unknown. The sequenced sample consisted of naive CD4+ T cells from blood. These receptors all come from a man younger than 45 with type 1 diabetes.

This clone showed up just a few times. V is TRBV7-3 and J is TRBJ2-1, with 11 bases lining up with TRBD2. The CDR3 contains 17 residues. The V and J ends lost 5 bases and 4 bases, in that order; junction bases with no gene match: 10. CDR1 SGHTA and CDR2 FQGTGA come from the germline V gene. The DNA of the CDR3 is TGTGCCAGCAGCCCTCATTCGCTAGCGGGGGGATACAATGAGCAGTTCTTC. Its translation is CASSPHSLAGGYNEQFF.

The sample holds a few counts of this clone. The chain uses TRBV7-3 and TRBJ2-2, with 11 bases lining up with TRBD2. The CDR3 is 15 amino acids. Unmatched junction bases numbered 0, after V lost 2 bases and J lost 4 bases. Germline loops: CDR1 SGHTA, CDR2 FQGTGA. CDR3 loop: CASSLGTSGTGELFF. CDR3 sequence (DNA): TGTGCCAGCAGCTTAGGGACTAGCGGCACCGGGGAGCTGTTTTTT.

This clone was seen more than once but under ten times. This chain connects TRBV28 to TRBJ1-4, with D perhaps matching TRBD1 (6 bases). Per germline, CDR1 MDHEN and CDR2 SYDVKM. Trimming took off 3 bases at V and 8 bases at J, with 13 bases between the two ends. This CDR3 has 14 residues. DNA of the CDR3: TGTGCCAGCAGTTTGGGGGGGCAGGAAGAAAAACTGTTTTTT. This translates into CASSLGGQEEKLFF.

The V call is TRBV4-1, the J call TRBJ2-2; maybe TRBD2 (6 bases). V lost 5 bases to trimming and J lost 0 bases, with 10 bases between them. Germline CDR1 is MGHRA and CDR2 is YSYEKL. The CDR3 has 15 residues. The CDR3 region has the DNA TGCGCCAGCAGCTACGGGGGTCCGAACACCGGGGAGCTGTTTTTT. It encodes CASSYGGPNTGELFF.

This clone came up a few times. The genes are TRBV30 and TRBJ1-2; D not resolved. The CDR3 is made up of 12 amino acids. Germline CDR1 GTSNPN, CDR2 SVGIG (reference sequence). The germline V and J ends were trimmed by 0 bases and 7 bases, with 9 bases remaining between them. In DNA, the CDR3 is TGTGCCTGGAGTGTAACAGACGTTGGCTACACCTTC. Translated: CAWSVTDVGYTF.

This clone was recorded a few times. The chain joins TRBV18 to TRBJ1-6; 10 nucleotides line up with TRBD1. Germline V gives CDR1 KGHSH, CDR2 LQKENI. V gave up 2 bases and J gave up 10 bases; unmatched junction bases: 5. The CDR3 is 15 residues long. The CDR3 loop is CASSPSGQGDSPLHF. The CDR3 DNA follows: TGTGCCAGCTCACCATCTGGACAGGGGGACTCACCCCTCCACTTT. The variable domain in full, with the rest retrieved from reference TRBV18 and TRBJ1-6, is NAGVMQNPRHLVRRRGQEARLRCSPMKGHSHVYWYRQLPEEGLKFMVYLQKENIIDESGMPKERFSAEFPKEGPSILRIQQVVRGDSAAYFCASSPSGQGDSPLHFGNGTRLTVT.

This clone showed up just a few times. This sequence joins TRBV6-1 and TRBJ1-2, with 7 bases lining up with TRBD1. The CDR3 runs to 14 residues. V lost 4 bases to trimming and J lost 7 bases; unmatched junction nucleotides: 9. Germline CDR1 is MNHNS and CDR2 is SASEGT. CDR3 nucleotide sequence: TGTGCCAGCAGTGGCGACAGGGACTCGGGTGGCTACACCTTC. Its translation: CASSGDRDSGGYTF.

The chain combines TRBV6-6 with TRBJ2-5; unclear D gene. The V and J ends lost 5 bases and 5 bases respectively, with 9 bases between them. Looked up from germline, CDR1 is MNHNY and CDR2 is SVGAGI (reference sequence). CDR3 length equals 12 residues. In nucleotides, the CDR3 is TGTGCCAGCAGTCAACAGACCGAGACCCAGTACTTC. This codes for CASSQQTETQYF.

This clone was seen more than once but under ten times. The chain employs TRBV5-6 and TRBJ1-1; 8 nucleotides align to TRBD1. In germline, CDR1 is SGHDT, CDR2 YYEEEE. The CDR3 covers 15 residues. V shed 4 bases and J 0 bases; nucleotides not matched to a gene: 5. CDR3 residues: CASSLRTGMNTEAFF. CDR3 coding DNA: TGTGCCAGCAGCCTAAGGACAGGGATGAACACTGAAGCTTTCTTT.

This clone was observed a few times. The V gene is TRBV9, the J gene TRBJ2-5; D unclear. Germline CDR1 reads SGDLS; CDR2 reads YYNGEE. The V and J ends lost 0 bases and 2 bases respectively, with 8 bases between them. This CDR3 contains 14 residues. CDR3 loop: CASSVGADQETQYF. The CDR3 DNA follows: TGTGCCAGCAGCGTAGGTGCGGATCAAGAGACCCAGTACTTC.

This clone came up a few times. The gene calls are TRBV7-9 and TRBJ2-7; D gene uncertain. The length of the CDR3 is 12 residues. The V end lost 5 bases, the J end lost 0 bases, and 5 bases lay between the germline ends. The germline V gene encodes CDR1 SEHNR and CDR2 FQNEAQ (reference sequence). In DNA, the CDR3 is TGTGCCAGCAGCGTCAGCTCCTACGAGCAGTACTTC. Translation: CASSVSSYEQYF.

The chain recombines TRBV7-9 with TRBJ2-2; 10 bases fit TRBD1. The germline CDR1 and CDR2 sequences are SEHNR and FQNEAQ (reference sequence). J gave up 3 bases and V 4 bases, and 2 bases lay outside the gene matches. The CDR3 covers 15 residues. The CDR3 DNA reads as TGTGCCAGCAGCTCGGGACAGGGGTACACCGGGGAGCTGTTTTTT. It is translated as CASSSGQGYTGELFF.

This clone was seen only a few times. Other DNA sequences of this sample code for an identical CDR3. The chain uses TRBV9 and TRBJ1-1; no reliable D call. The CDR3 loop spans 15 amino acids. Germline V gene data show CDR1 as SGDLS and CDR2 as YYNGEE. Trimming shortened V by 2 bases and J by 0 bases, and 11 bases separated the two germline ends. The chain's CDR3 is CASSVGGSMNTEAFF. CDR3 nucleotides: TGTGCCAGCAGCGTTGGAGGGTCAATGAACACTGAAGCTTTCTTT.

This clone was observed a few times. V usage is TRBV4-2 and J usage is TRBJ1-1, with D maybe TRBD1 (5 bases). Between the trimmed V and J ends, which lost 6 bases and 1 base, there was a span of 18 bases. Germline CDR1 reads LGHNA; CDR2 reads YNFKEQ. The CDR3 loop spans 16 amino acids. This CDR3 reads CASSPIGAQGNTEAFF. CDR3 DNA: TGTGCCAGCAGTCCAATAGGGGCCCAAGGGAACACTGAAGCTTTCTTT.

The J gene is TRBJ2-1, the V gene TRBV6-6, with D possibly TRBD1 on 6 matching bases. The CDR3 sequence is 16 residues long. Germline V gives CDR1 MNHNY, CDR2 SVGAGI (reference sequence). V lost 7 bases and J 0 bases, leaving 16 bases between the germline ends. The CDR3 DNA reads TGTGCCAGCACCCTGAAGAGGGGGAGCTCCTACAATGAGCAGTTCTTC. Its translation is CASTLKRGSSYNEQFF.

J is TRBJ2-2 and V is TRBV10-3; 8 bases are shared with TRBD1. J lost 6 bases, V lost 10 bases, and 10 bases had no gene match. The CDR3 covers 14 residues. CDR1 and CDR2 from the germline V gene are ENHRY and SYGVKD. CDR3 region: CATWTGNWAGELFF. The CDR3 nucleotides are TGTGCCACTTGGACAGGGAATTGGGCCGGGGAGCTGTTTTTT.

This chain links TRBV25-1 with TRBJ1-2, with D maybe TRBD1 (6 bases). CDR1 and CDR2 (germline): MGHDK, SYGVNS. V lost 7 bases, J lost 5 bases, and 17 bases lay in between. This CDR3 has 14 residues. CDR3 nucleotides: TGTGCCAGCACCGAATCGGGTACAGGGTATGGCTACACCTTC. Its translation is CASTESGTGYGYTF.

In this sample, this clone turned up a few times. The chain combines TRBV2 with TRBJ1-4, with TRBD1 matching 8 bases. CDR3 size: 13 residues. Per germline, CDR1 SNHLY and CDR2 FYNNEI. Unmatched junction bases numbered 1, after V lost 7 bases and J lost 3 bases. CDR3 amino acids: CASTDRANEKLFF. The CDR3 DNA reads as TGTGCCAGCACGGACAGGGCTAATGAAAAACTGTTTTTT.